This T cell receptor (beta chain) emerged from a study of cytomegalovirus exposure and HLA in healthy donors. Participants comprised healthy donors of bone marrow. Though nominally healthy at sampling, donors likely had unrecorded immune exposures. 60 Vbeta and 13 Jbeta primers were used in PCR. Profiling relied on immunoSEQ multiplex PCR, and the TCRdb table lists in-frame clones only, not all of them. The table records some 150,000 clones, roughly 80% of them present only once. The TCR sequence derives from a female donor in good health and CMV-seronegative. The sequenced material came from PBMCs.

Written as DNA, the CDR3 is TGTGCCAGCATGCCGACAGGGGGCGCGGGACAGCCCCAGCATTTT. Protein: CASMPTGGAGQPQHF. The gene calls are TRBV6-5 and TRBJ1-5, with 10 bases matching TRBD1. This CDR3 comprises 15 residues. The trim removed 7 bases at V and 7 bases at J, leaving 10 bases unmatched. Germline V gives CDR1 MNHEY, CDR2 SVGAGI.